Listed below are T cell receptor beta chains from one sample, sequenced in a study. Via MiXCR, TCRdb re-called the 5' RACE reads, giving one row per CDR3 protein. This sample has 45,000 to 60,000 distinct CDR3 sequences, with roughly 22% found just once. Sequenced sample: tumor-infiltrating naive CD4+ T cells sorted from the breast tumor. The receptors here all came from a female donor with breast cancer. CDR3s include the opening cysteine and the closing phenylalanine or tryptophan. The D gene is left open where the match is weak. Clone size is stated in some rows and not others, as once, few, many or a class when expanded.

d_call | j_call | v_call | clone_size | cdr3_aa | cdr3_nt
TRBD2 | TRBJ2-7 | TRBV7-3 | few | CASSTGTSDEQYF | TGTGCCAGCAGCACCGGGACTAGCGACGAGCAGTACTTC
. | TRBJ2-7 | TRBV29-1 | . | CSVRDPRAGEQYF | TGCAGCGTTAGGGACCCCCGCGCAGGGGAGCAGTACTTC
TRBD1 | TRBJ2-1 | TRBV7-3 | few | CASSSRQGAFNEQFF | TGTGCCAGCAGTTCCCGGCAGGGGGCATTTAATGAGCAGTTCTTC
. | TRBJ2-1 | TRBV11-2 | few | CASSLGASHNNEQFF | TGTGCCAGCAGCTTAGGAGCTAGCCACAACAATGAGCAGTTCTTC
. | TRBJ2-3 | TRBV7-6 | . | CASRDRGNTQYF | TGTGCCAGCAGGGATAGGGGTAATACGCAGTATTTT
TRBD2 | TRBJ2-3 | TRBV7-9 | few | CASSFSLAGSTDTQYF | TGTGCCAGCAGCTTTTCCCTAGCGGGGAGCACAGATACGCAGTATTTT
. | TRBJ2-5 | TRBV24-1 | . | CATTLRLLQGTQYF | TGTGCCACCACCTTGCGGCTACTTCAAGGGACCCAGTACTTC
TRBD1 | TRBJ2-3 | TRBV20-1 | few | CSARGGQGMADTQYF | TGCAGTGCTAGAGGGGGACAGGGTATGGCAGATACGCAGTATTTT
TRBD2 | TRBJ2-1 | TRBV12-3/TRBV12-4 | few | CASGLSGTSPYNEQFF | TGTGCCAGCGGACTATCCGGGACTAGCCCCTACAATGAGCAGTTCTTC
TRBD1 | TRBJ2-6 | TRBV24-1 | . | CATQQGKSGANVLTF | TGTGCCACCCAACAGGGGAAGTCTGGGGCCAACGTCCTGACTTTC
. | TRBJ1-4 | TRBV20-1 | . | CSARGQASEKLFF | TGCAGTGCTAGGGGGCAGGCCAGCGAAAAACTGTTTTTT
. | TRBJ2-5 | TRBV7-9 | few | CASSLGMGAQETQYF | TGTGCCAGCAGCTTAGGAATGGGGGCCCAAGAGACCCAGTACTTC
TRBD1 | TRBJ2-7 | TRBV5-1 | . | CASSSRQGAGYEQYF | TGCGCCAGCAGCTCCAGACAGGGGGCCGGCTACGAGCAGTACTTC
TRBD1 | TRBJ2-1 | TRBV12-3/TRBV12-4 | . | CASSLGAGGTKVHEQFF | TGTGCCAGCAGTTTAGGGGCAGGGGGCACTAAAGTCCATGAGCAGTTCTTC
. | TRBJ1-4 | TRBV10-3 | few | CAISADPRNEKLFF | TGTGCCATCAGTGCAGACCCTCGTAATGAAAAACTGTTTTTT
. | TRBJ2-5 | TRBV7-2 | medium-sized | CASSLGPVSETQYF | TGTGCCAGCAGCTTAGGCCCGGTTAGTGAGACCCAGTACTTC
TRBD2 | TRBJ2-3 | TRBV20-1 | few | CSARGLAGSFADTQYF | TGCAGTGCTAGAGGGCTAGCGGGGAGTTTTGCAGATACGCAGTATTTT
. | TRBJ1-5 | TRBV6-5 | many | CASSYSSPTRNQPQHF | TGTGCCAGCAGTTACTCTAGTCCCACACGCAATCAGCCCCAGCATTTT
. | TRBJ2-5 | TRBV7-7 | . | CASSLGLTQETQYF | TGTGCTAGCAGCTTAGGGCTAACCCAAGAGACCCAGTACTTC
TRBD1 | TRBJ2-2 | TRBV12-3/TRBV12-4 | few | CASSPTTRGRVSGELFF | TGTGCCAGCAGTCCTACTACCAGGGGGCGTGTGTCCGGGGAGCTGTTTTTT
TRBD1 | TRBJ2-7 | TRBV12-3/TRBV12-4 | few | CASSYRDRTYEQYF | TGTGCCAGCAGTTACCGGGACAGAACCTACGAGCAGTACTTC
. | TRBJ1-5 | TRBV20-1 | . | CSVPRGSSNQPQHF | TGCAGTGTCCCGAGAGGAAGCAGCAATCAGCCCCAGCATTTT
. | TRBJ2-1 | TRBV5-1 | few | CASSLTANNEQFF | TGCGCCAGCAGCTTGACAGCAAACAATGAGCAGTTCTTC
. | TRBJ2-5 | TRBV29-1 | few | CSVREAAQETQYF | TGCAGCGTGAGAGAGGCAGCCCAAGAGACCCAGTACTTC
. | TRBJ2-2 | TRBV5-6 | once | CASSRNTGELFF | TGTGCCAGCAGCCGGAACACCGGGGAGCTGTTTTTT
TRBD1 | TRBJ1-1 | TRBV5-1 | few | CASSLEDRVGTEAFF | TGCGCCAGCAGCTTGGAAGACAGGGTTGGGACTGAAGCTTTCTTT
. | TRBJ1-3 | TRBV2 | . | CAPGEDRTNTIYF | TGTGCCCCCGGGGAAGACAGAACGAACACCATATATTTT
. | TRBJ1-2 | TRBV4-2 | . | CASSQDGGPYGYTF | TGTGCCAGCAGCCAAGACGGGGGACCCTATGGCTACACCTTC
. | TRBJ2-1 | TRBV2 | few | CASSETIQQFF | TGTGCCAGCAGTGAAACTATACAGCAGTTCTTC
. | TRBJ1-1 | TRBV6-1 | many | CAGGTYTNTEAFF | TGTGCCGGAGGGACATATACGAACACTGAAGCTTTCTTT
. | TRBJ1-1 | TRBV20-1 | . | CSARPTDSEAFF | TGCAGTGCTAGACCGACAGACAGTGAAGCTTTCTTT
. | TRBJ1-1 | TRBV4-3 | . | CASSQYYSMNTEAFF | TGCGCCAGCAGCCAATATTACTCCATGAACACTGAAGCTTTCTTT
. | TRBJ2-3 | TRBV2 | . | CASRPNTDTQYF | TGTGCCAGCAGGCCCAACACAGATACGCAGTATTTT
TRBD1 | TRBJ2-3 | TRBV5-1 | . | CASSPVTGGFAADTQYF | TGCGCCAGCAGCCCGGTGACAGGGGGCTTTGCAGCAGATACGCAGTATTTT
TRBD1 | TRBJ2-3 | TRBV29-1 | . | CSVVYRDRSTDTQYF | TGCAGCGTTGTATATCGGGACAGGAGCACAGATACGCAGTATTTT